This TCR beta chain was captured by sequencing in a study of T cells in narcolepsy. Study context: Donors had narcolepsy type 1 or type 2, or were healthy controls. Study findings and constraints: Autoreactive HCRT-specific and TRIB2-specific clonotypes were marked in same-patient CSF-versus-blood CD4+ comparisons. In some patient and control memory CD4+ samples, autoreactive clones were absent. Reportedly, autoreactive clonotypes were serially detected in patients' blood but not controls'.

In regard to this clone: Its antigen is as yet unknown.

Assay: immunoSEQ multiplex PCR; the TCRdb copy retains only in-frame clones and omits some. The sample records about 43,000 clones, approximately 88% being singletons. V lost 2 bases to trimming and J lost 7 bases, with 15 bases between them. CDR1 SGHTA and CDR2 FQGNSA come from the germline V gene. This CDR3 spans 15 amino acids. The TCR comes from a human donor with narcolepsy. The chain is built from TRBV7-2 and TRBJ2-4; either TRBD1 or TRBD2 may supply D (6 bases each). Input material: CD45RA- memory CD4+ T cells from PBMCs. The CDR3 sequence is CASSLLRGLGNIQYF. The CDR3 bases are TGTGCCAGCAGCTTACTACGGGGGCTAGGGAACATTCAGTACTTC.